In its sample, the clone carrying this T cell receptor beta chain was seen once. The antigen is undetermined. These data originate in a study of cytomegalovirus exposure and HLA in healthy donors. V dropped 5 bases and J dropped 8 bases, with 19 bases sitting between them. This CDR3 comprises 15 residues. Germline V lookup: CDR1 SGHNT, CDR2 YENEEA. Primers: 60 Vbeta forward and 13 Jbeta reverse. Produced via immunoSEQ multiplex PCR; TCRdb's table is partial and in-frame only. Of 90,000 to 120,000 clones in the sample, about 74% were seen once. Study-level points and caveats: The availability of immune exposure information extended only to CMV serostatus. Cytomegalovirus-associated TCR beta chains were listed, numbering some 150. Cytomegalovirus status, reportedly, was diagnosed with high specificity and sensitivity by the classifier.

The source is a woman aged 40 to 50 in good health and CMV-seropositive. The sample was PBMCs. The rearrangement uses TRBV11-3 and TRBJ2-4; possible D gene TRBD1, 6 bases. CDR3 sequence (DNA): TGTGCCAGCAGCCGAGGAGACGGAGAGGGGGACATTCAGTACTTC. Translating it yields CASSRGDGEGDIQYF.